The 16 T cell receptor beta chains below come from one sample, sequenced in a study of blood T cells in healthy people across ages. Using a J-beta primer mix together with a sample-barcoded 5' primer, a second PCR was run for about 7 to 12 cycles. Each CDR3 protein gets one entry after TCRdb re-called the 5' RACE reads with MiXCR. There are a few hundred thousand distinct CDR3 sequences in the sample; roughly 29% occur only once, and 15% to 20% lies in the top ten. Source material: blood. The receptors here all came from a woman in her sixties or seventies in good health.

CDR3 nucleotides: TGTGCCAGCAGCTTAGATCCTGGGGGCGCACAGTTCTTC. Protein product: CASSLDPGGAQFF. This chain uses TRBV11-2 with TRBJ2-1; a possible D gene is TRBD1 (6 bases). CDR1 and CDR2 (germline): SGHAT, FQNNGV. The CDR3 spans 13 residues. V lost 0 bases, J lost 13 bases, and 13 bases lay in between.

The rearrangement links TRBV27 to TRBJ2-7; D is possibly TRBD2 (6 bases). The V gene's germline CDR1 is MNHEY and CDR2 SMNVEV (reference sequence). Trimming cost V 6 bases and J 0 bases, with 12 bases left between them. The CDR3 has 14 amino acids. In DNA form, the CDR3 reads TGTGCCAGCAGGTTGGGCGGGGACTCCTACGAGCAGTACTTC. This gives the protein CASRLGGDSYEQYF.

This chain uses TRBV5-6 with TRBJ1-4; tentative D call: TRBD1 (6 bases). The CDR3 totals 15 residues. With 3 bases removed from V and 8 bases from J, the gap between germline ends came to 17 bases. Germline V gene sequence: CDR1 SGHDT, CDR2 YYEEEE. This CDR3 reads CASSWAFGTTEKLFF. CDR3 bases: TGTGCCAGCAGCTGGGCTTTCGGGACAACCGAAAAACTGTTTTTT.

This clonotype has just a few counts. The V gene is TRBV7-2, the J gene TRBJ2-5; no definite D call. The J call may be in error: the DNA end matches TRBJ2-1 better. This CDR3 has 15 residues. The germline V gene encodes CDR1 SGHTA and CDR2 FQGNSA. The CDR3 region is CASSSYVGTYNEQFF. The CDR3 bases are TGTGCCAGCAGCTCGTATGTGGGGACCTACAATGAGCAGTTCTTC.

The rearrangement joins TRBV20-1 to TRBJ2-7, with TRBD2 matching 10 bases. Trimming took 3 bases from V and 2 from J; bases not matched to a gene: 10. CDR3 length: 16 amino acids. Germline CDR1 DFQATT, CDR2 SNEGSKA (reference sequence). CDR3 sequence (DNA): TGCAGTGCTAGCAGTAGCGGGGGGCCACCTCCCTACGAGCAGTACTTC. This encodes CSASSSGGPPPYEQYF.

This clonotype appeared a few times. The gene calls are TRBV7-8 and TRBJ1-2; no firm D call. There are 13 residues in the CDR3. V was cut by 6 bases and J by 7 bases, with 15 bases left in between. Germline CDR1 is SGHVS and CDR2 is FQNEAQ. The CDR3 loop is CASSEPGRVGYTF. CDR3 nucleotide sequence: TGTGCCAGCAGTGAACCCGGTAGGGTTGGCTACACCTTC.

This clonotype was found a few times. The CDR3 protein is CASSPQGRGNIQYF. In DNA, the CDR3 is TGTGCCAGCAGCCCGCAGGGAAGGGGGAACATTCAGTACTTC. The chain has TRBV7-2 and TRBJ2-4; TRBD1 might be the D (6 bases). This CDR3 is built from 14 residues. V was clipped by 5 bases and J by 7 bases, with 15 bases between them. The germline CDR1 and CDR2 sequences are SGHTA and FQGNSA.

This clonotype appeared a few times. The chain has TRBV20-1 and TRBJ2-5; 10 bases map to TRBD2. The DNA end is more similar to TRBJ2-7, so the J call may be wrong. This CDR3 comprises 15 residues. Germline CDR1 and CDR2: DFQATT and SNEGSKA (reference sequence). CDR3: CSASQRTSGSYEQYF. The CDR3 DNA sequence: TGCAGTGCCTCACAAAGGACTAGCGGATCCTACGAGCAGTACTTC.

The table lists this clonotype with a few counts. This chain connects TRBV29-1 to TRBJ2-1, with a tentative D call TRBD2 (5 bases). Trimming left V 1 base short and J 8 bases short, with 12 bases between. Germline V CDR1 and CDR2: SQVTM, ANQGSEA. The length of the CDR3 is 13 residues. As DNA, the CDR3 is TGCAGCGTTGAAGGGACTCGCCTCGATGAGCAGTTCTTC. It codes for CSVEGTRLDEQFF.

On this clonotype: One junction end does not reproduce the germline sequence, and a read error may be involved. This chain links TRBV10-3 with TRBJ2-6; TRBD1 aligns across 8 bases. Germline values: CDR1 ENHRY, CDR2 SYGVKD. The CDR3 runs 17 residues. CDR3 sequence: CAISDLQGVRGANALTF. The CDR3 DNA sequence: TGTGCCATCAGTGACCTACAGGGGGTAAGGGGGGCCAACGCCCTGACTTTC.

This clonotype was seen more than once but under ten times. The chain combines TRBV14 with TRBJ2-1, with D uncertain. Germline V gene data show CDR1 as SGHDN and CDR2 as FVKESK. CDR3 length: 11 residues. Trimming removed 1 base at V and 10 bases at J, with 5 bases between. This CDR3 is CASSQVIEQFF. For the CDR3, the DNA is TGTGCCAGCAGCCAAGTCATAGAGCAGTTCTTC.

This clonotype occurred a few times. The V call is TRBV12-3 or TRBV12-4, the J call TRBJ1-1; no reliable D call. Trimming shortened V by 1 base and J by 4 bases, and 10 bases separated the two germline ends. CDR3 size: 14 residues. The CDR3 region is CASSLDVAVTEAFF. CDR3 DNA sequence: TGTGCCAGCAGTTTAGATGTCGCGGTCACTGAAGCTTTCTTT.

V is TRBV7-8 and J is TRBJ1-2; 7 positions agree with TRBD1. The CDR3 consists of 15 residues. Germline V gene data show CDR1 as SGHVS and CDR2 as FQNEAQ. The V and J ends lost 8 bases and 1 base, in that order; junction bases with no gene match: 10. The CDR3: CASRPGQAVNYGYTF. CDR3 sequence (DNA): TGTGCCAGCCGCCCCGGACAGGCGGTTAACTATGGCTACACCTTC.

This clonotype was seen more than once but under ten times. The chain couples TRBV30 to TRBJ1-2; 9 bases agree with TRBD1. Germline V gives CDR1 GTSNPN, CDR2 SVGIG (reference sequence). The CDR3 extends over 14 amino acids. With 6 bases clipped from V and 4 bases from J, the junction kept 9 bases outside the gene matches. The CDR3 DNA sequence: TGTGCCTGTATCGACCGGACAGGGGTCTATGGCTACACCTTC. The encoded protein is CACIDRTGVYGYTF.

The chain employs TRBV20-1 and TRBJ2-5, with a possible D match to TRBD2 (6 bases). From germline, CDR1 is DFQATT and CDR2 SNEGSKA (reference sequence). The CDR3 is made up of 14 amino acids. V was cut by 6 bases and J by 3 bases, with 17 bases left in between. CDR3 region: CSAVDWDLKETQYF. The CDR3 region has the DNA TGCAGTGCCGTAGACTGGGACTTGAAAGAGACCCAGTACTTC.

This clonotype was observed a handful of times. This chain joins TRBV6-2 or TRBV6-3 and TRBJ2-7; D tentatively fits TRBD1 or TRBD2 (5 bases each). Germline CDR1 and CDR2: MNHEY and SVGEGT. CDR3 length equals 14 residues. Trimming shortened V by 6 bases and J by 2 bases, and 14 bases separated the two germline ends. The CDR3 DNA sequence: TGTGCCAGCAGAGAGGAAGGGACCCCCTACGAGCAGTACTTC. Translation gives CASREEGTPYEQYF.